This T cell receptor (beta chain) is from a study of a mutant IDH1 vaccine in newly diagnosed glioma. Study-wide background: The vaccination schedule gave patients eight doses in weeks 1, 3, 5, 7, 11, 15, 19 and 23.

About this clone: Its matching antigen is unknown.

This table comes from immunoSEQ multiplex PCR, and its TCRdb copy is limited to in-frame clones, with some not included. The sample consists of tens of thousands of clones, about 80% of them appearing once. This CDR3 is 15 amino acids long. Germline V gene lookup returns CDR1 SGHTS and CDR2 YDEGEE. V lost 5 bases, J lost 2 bases, and 14 bases lay in between. Time point of the sample: week 23, last vaccination. One vaccine dose held 300 ug of mutant IDH1 20-mer peptide and came with topical imiquimod. The chain uses TRBV5-8 and TRBJ2-1; the D gene could be TRBD1 or TRBD2 (5 bases each). Source: PBMCs, taken from a glioma patient whose treatment included an IDH1 peptide vaccine. The source is a man between 45 and 60 years old with glioma. CDR3 residues: CASSGGRGAYNEQFF. CDR3 coding DNA: TGTGCCAGCAGTGGGGGTCGAGGGGCCTACAATGAGCAGTTCTTC.